This is a list of T cell receptor beta chains from one sample in a study of blood T cell repertoires in COVID-19. The repertoire was sequenced with immunoSEQ multiplex PCR; TCRdb's copy has only in-frame clones and lacks some. The repertoire holds 150,000 to 200,000 clones, with about 85% as singletons. The sequenced material came from peripheral blood. All receptors come from a woman aged 40 to 50 with COVID-19, enrolled during active disease. Both conserved end residues are part of each CDR3. The D gene is left open where the match is weak. Clone sizes are given selectively: once, few, many, or a class where the clone is expanded.

J gene | clone size | V gene | D gene | CDR3 DNA | CDR3 protein
TRBJ2-7 | . | TRBV12-3/TRBV12-4 | . | TGTGCCAGCAGTTTACAATTGACACTCGAGCAGTACTTC | CASSLQLTLEQYF
TRBJ2-1 | . | TRBV30 | . | TGTGCCTGGAGTGTAGGAGGTGACAATGAGCAGTTCTTC | CAWSVGGDNEQFF
TRBJ2-3 | . | TRBV7-2 | TRBD2 | TGTGCCAGCAGCCCGGTCGGCGGGGGGGTCGCAGATACGCAGTATTTT | CASSPVGGGVADTQYF
TRBJ2-7 | many | TRBV6-2/TRBV6-3 | TRBD2 | TGTGCCAGCAGTTTTAGACTAGCGGGAGACGAGCAGTACTTC | CASSFRLAGDEQYF
TRBJ1-5 | . | TRBV19 | . | TGTGCCAGTAGTATAAGTTCAGTCAATAGCAATCAGCCCCAGCATTTT | CASSISSVNSNQPQHF
TRBJ1-2 | . | TRBV14 | TRBD1 | TGTGCCAGCAGCCAAGTCACAGGGGGCTATGGCTACACCTTC | CASSQVTGGYGYTF
TRBJ1-4 | . | TRBV6-1 | . | TGTGCCAGCAGTGATGCCAGAAGTAGGACCGGCGGGGAAAAACTGTTTTTT | CASSDARSRTGGEKLFF
TRBJ2-7 | . | TRBV5-1 | TRBD1 | TGCGCCAGCAGCGAGACGGGACAGGTCAGAGGGCAGTACTTC | CASSETGQVRGQYF
TRBJ2-5 | . | TRBV7-8 | TRBD1 | TGTGCCAGCAGCTTATCGAGGGGGCGGTTAGAGACCCAGTACTTC | CASSLSRGRLETQYF
TRBJ1-2 | . | TRBV5-1 | TRBD1 | TGCGCCAGCAGCCCGGGACAGGCGATCGGCTACACCTTC | CASSPGQAIGYTF
TRBJ2-5 | . | TRBV6-2/TRBV6-3 | TRBD2 | TGTGCCAGCAGTTATGATAGCGGGGGGGCCTCGCACCAAGAGACCCAGTACTTC | CASSYDSGGASHQETQYF
TRBJ2-1 | . | TRBV24-1 | TRBD2 | TGTGCCACCAGTATAGCGGGAGGGGGTGAGCAGTTCTTC | CATSIAGGGEQFF
TRBJ1-6 | . | TRBV27 | . | TGTGCCAGCAGTTTAGCCTTTCGGGGAATCTCCTATAATTCACCCCTCCACTTT | CASSLAFRGISYNSPLHF
TRBJ2-7 | . | TRBV5-6 | TRBD2 | TGTGCCAGCAGCTTGGTCCTAGCGGGGCCCTACGAGCAGTACTTC | CASSLVLAGPYEQYF
TRBJ2-1 | . | TRBV5-1 | . | TGCGCCAGCAGCCCTCTGGGGGCAAGGGAAAGTGAGCAGTTCTTC | CASSPLGARESEQFF
TRBJ2-1 | few | TRBV4-2 | TRBD2 | TGTGCCAGCAGCCAAGAGGTAATAGCGGGGCACAATGAGCAGTTCTTC | CASSQEVIAGHNEQFF
TRBJ2-2 | . | TRBV11-2 | TRBD1 | TGTGCCAGCAGCTTAAAGGGGGCAGCCGGGGAGCTGTTTTTT | CASSLKGAAGELFF
TRBJ2-3 | few | TRBV5-5 | . | TGTGCCAGCAGCTTCCTAAGCGGAGGTGATACGCAGTATTTT | CASSFLSGGDTQYF
TRBJ1-2 | . | TRBV27 | . | TGTGCCAGCAGTTCAGGGGCTTATGGCTACACCTTC | CASSSGAYGYTF
TRBJ2-3 | . | TRBV7-9 | TRBD2 | TGTGCCAGCAGCATGGGACTATTCACAGATACGCAGTATTTT | CASSMGLFTDTQYF
TRBJ2-1 | . | TRBV11-2 | . | TGTGCCAGCAGCCCTTCCCTAGTGGATGAGCAGTTCTTC | CASSPSLVDEQFF
TRBJ2-1 | . | TRBV2 | . | TGTGCCAGCAGTGATGACGGGGGTGAGCAGTTCTTC | CASSDDGGEQFF
TRBJ1-6 | . | TRBV9 | . | TGTGCCAGCAGCGGACGGACAGATTATAATTCACCCCTCCACTTT | CASSGRTDYNSPLHF
TRBJ1-2 | . | TRBV30 | . | TGTGCCTGGAGTCCCACGGTGAGGAACTATGGCTACACCTTC | CAWSPTVRNYGYTF
TRBJ1-5 | few | TRBV7-2 | . | TGTGCCAGCAGCTTCTCGGCCGGGGATATTCAGCCCCAGCATTTT | CASSFSAGDIQPQHF
TRBJ1-2 | . | TRBV5-5 | . | TGTGCCAGCAGCGCCCGGGGTGGCGACCATGGCTACACCTTC | CASSARGGDHGYTF
TRBJ1-1 | . | TRBV3-1/TRBV3-2 | TRBD1 | TGTGCCAGCAGCCCGGGACAGACAGATGAAGCTTTCTTT | CASSPGQTDEAFF
TRBJ2-1 | . | TRBV12-3/TRBV12-4 | . | TGTGCCAGTATCCGGGACGGGAGCGGTGAGCAGTTCTTC | CASIRDGSGEQFF
TRBJ1-1 | . | TRBV7-2 | . | TGTGCCAGCAGCTTAATTGGGGGGGGCACTGAAGCTTTCTTT | CASSLIGGGTEAFF
TRBJ2-7 | few | TRBV5-5 | . | TGTGCCAGCAGCTTAGGCCTGATGTACAGGGTTCGTTCCGAGCAGTACTTC | CASSLGLMYRVRSEQYF
TRBJ2-7 | . | TRBV5-4 | TRBD1 | TGTGCCAGCAGCTTGTCCACAGGGGACGACGAGCAGTACTTC | CASSLSTGDDEQYF
TRBJ2-2 | . | TRBV7-9 | . | TGTGCCAGCAGCCTCAGACAGCCCGGGGAGCTGTTTTTT | CASSLRQPGELFF
TRBJ1-2 | . | TRBV5-1 | . | TGCGCCAGCAGCTTGGTAAGTCAGCCTGGAGACTATGGCTACACCTTC | CASSLVSQPGDYGYTF
TRBJ2-1 | . | TRBV18 | TRBD2 | TGTGCCAGCTCACCGCAGACTAGCGGGGGGGCCGGGTTCGGGAATGAGCAGTTCTTC | CASSPQTSGGAGFGNEQFF
TRBJ2-2 | . | TRBV18 | . | TGTGCCAGCTCACCAGAGATCCTGAACACCGGGGAGCTGTTTTTT | CASSPEILNTGELFF
TRBJ1-2 | . | TRBV6-5 | . | TGTGCCAGCAGTCCCTCGGGGTCCTCTTTTCGGGGCTACACCTTC | CASSPSGSSFRGYTF
TRBJ1-5 | . | TRBV2 | . | TGTGCCAGCAGCGAACAGGGATTCAATCAGCCCCAGCATTTT | CASSEQGFNQPQHF
TRBJ2-3 | . | TRBV6-2/TRBV6-3 | TRBD2 | TGTGCCAGCACCCCCACGAGCGGGGGGGCAGATACGCAGTATTTT | CASTPTSGGADTQYF
TRBJ2-3 | . | TRBV7-3 | . | TGTGCCAGCAGCCAAACTAGCTTCGCAGATACGCAGTATTTT | CASSQTSFADTQYF
TRBJ1-4 | . | TRBV4-2 | TRBD1 | TGTGCCAGCAGCCAAGGGGGACAGGGACGAGGTGTTAAGGAAAAACTGTTTTTT | CASSQGGQGRGVKEKLFF
TRBJ1-3 | . | TRBV7-3 | TRBD1 | TGTGCCAGCAGTCGACAGACAGGGCCTGGAAACACCATATATTTT | CASSRQTGPGNTIYF
TRBJ1-2 | many | TRBV11-2 | TRBD1 | TGTGCCAGCAGCACCCGACAGGGCCAGGACTATGGCTACACCTTC | CASSTRQGQDYGYTF
TRBJ2-7 | . | TRBV9 | TRBD2 | TGTGCCAGCAGCCCGCGGGCGGCTAGCGGGAACTACGAGCAGTACTTC | CASSPRAASGNYEQYF
TRBJ2-3 | once | TRBV27 | . | TGTGCCAGCAGTTCCCCCAATTCAGATACGCAGTATTTT | CASSSPNSDTQYF
TRBJ2-1 | . | TRBV7-2 | TRBD2 | TGTGCCAGCAGCCCTAGCGGGGTCAATGAGCAGTTCTTC | CASSPSGVNEQFF
TRBJ2-6 | . | TRBV19 | TRBD1 | TGTGCCAGTAGGGGCAGGGGGCTCGGGGCCAACGTCCTGACTTTC | CASRGRGLGANVLTF
TRBJ1-1 | . | TRBV19 | TRBD1 | TGTGCCAGTAGCGACAGGGGGGGACCACCGAACACTGAAGCTTTCTTT | CASSDRGGPPNTEAFF
TRBJ2-2 | . | TRBV12-3/TRBV12-4 | . | TGTGCCAGCAGTTTAGTGTACGGGGAGCTGTTTTTT | CASSLVYGELFF
TRBJ2-4 | . | TRBV5-1 | . | TGCGCCAGCAGCCCCCAGGCTGCACTAGCCAAAAACATTCAGTACTTC | CASSPQAALAKNIQYF
TRBJ2-1 | . | TRBV1 | . | TGCACCAGCACTCCTAGTATGCGGGGGGCGGTCCCCCCGGACAATGAGCAGTTCTTC | CTSTPSMRGAVPPDNEQFF
TRBJ1-2 | . | TRBV7-9 | TRBD1 | TGTGCCAGCAGTCCTAATACAGGGGGATATGGCTACACCTTC | CASSPNTGGYGYTF
TRBJ2-7 | few | TRBV4-1 | TRBD2 | TGCGCCAGCAGCCCGCCCCTAGCGGGAGAAGACGAGCAGTACTTC | CASSPPLAGEDEQYF
TRBJ2-1 | many | TRBV7-3 | TRBD1 | TGTGCCAGCAGCTTTGGGACAGGACCCAATGAGCAGTTCTTC | CASSFGTGPNEQFF
TRBJ1-5 | . | TRBV2 | . | TGTGCCAGCAGTGAGGCCAGGGCAGGATCTGGGCCCCAGCATTTT | CASSEARAGSGPQHF
TRBJ1-2 | . | TRBV2 | . | TGTGCCAGCAGTGAATTGGACCGGGACTCACTCTTC | CASSELDRDSLF